The present T cell receptor (beta chain) was sequenced within a study of beta chain features in type 1 diabetes. V was clipped by 5 bases and J by 9 bases; unmatched bases: 7. Germline CDR1 reads ENHRY; CDR2 reads SYGVKD. This CDR3 contains 13 residues. Expressed TCRB transcripts were sequenced because the entire RNA isolate underwent reverse transcription. Sequencing was performed with immunoSEQ multiplex PCR; in TCRdb, only in-frame clones are kept and a portion is missing. The table records tens of thousands of clones, nearly 70% of them present only once. This clone occurred a few times. The sequenced sample was Tregs from blood. The clonotype comes from a middle-aged woman in good health. V gene TRBV10-3 combines with J gene TRBJ2-1; 7 bases agree with TRBD1. CDR3 residues: CAISTGRQGEQFF. The CDR3 DNA sequence: TGTGCCATCAGTACGGGACGACAGGGTGAGCAGTTCTTC.